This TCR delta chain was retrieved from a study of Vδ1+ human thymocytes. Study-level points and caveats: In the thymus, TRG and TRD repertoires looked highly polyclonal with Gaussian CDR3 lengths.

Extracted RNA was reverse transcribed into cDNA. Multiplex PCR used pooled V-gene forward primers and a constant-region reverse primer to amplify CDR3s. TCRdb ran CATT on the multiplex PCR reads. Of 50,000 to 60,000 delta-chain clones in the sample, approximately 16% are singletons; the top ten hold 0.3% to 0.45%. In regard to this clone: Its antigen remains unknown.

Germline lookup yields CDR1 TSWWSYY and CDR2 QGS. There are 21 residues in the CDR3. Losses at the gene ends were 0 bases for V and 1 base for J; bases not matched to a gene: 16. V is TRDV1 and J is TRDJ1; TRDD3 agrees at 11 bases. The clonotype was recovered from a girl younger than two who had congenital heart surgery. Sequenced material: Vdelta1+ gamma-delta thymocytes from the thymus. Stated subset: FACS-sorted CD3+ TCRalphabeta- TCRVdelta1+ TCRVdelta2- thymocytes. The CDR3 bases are TGTGCTCTTGGGGAACTGGGGGGGAGAGGCTGGGGGATACCAGCCACCGATAAACTCATCTTT. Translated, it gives CALGELGGRGWGIPATDKLIF.